This T cell receptor (beta chain) was recorded in a study of T cell responses to AZD1222 COVID-19 vaccine. TCRdb keeps only in-frame clones here, not all; method: immunoSEQ multiplex PCR. The table has 65,000 to 70,000 clones, 83% seen once; the top ten hold approximately 5.9%. Study observations and caveats: Close to half of all spike-specific TCRs reportedly target regions of the variants that are unmutated.

On this clone itself: Its antigen remains unidentified.

V was shortened by 4 bases and J by 2 bases, with 10 bases between the two germline ends. Looked up from germline, CDR1 is MDHEN and CDR2 is SYDVKM. The CDR3 is made up of 14 amino acids. The specimen was peripheral blood, collected 28 days after the second AZD1222 dose. The chain recombines TRBV28 with TRBJ2-3; the D gene is possibly TRBD1 (6 bases). This receptor was identified in an adult who received the AZD1222 COVID-19 vaccine. The CDR3 DNA follows: TGTGCCAGCAGTTCCAGGGGAAACACAGATACGCAGTATTTT. Its protein is CASSSRGNTDTQYF.